This T cell receptor beta chain was profiled in a study of T cells after yellow fever vaccination (dated by TCRdb to the late 2010s). With respect to the entire study: The SMART-Seq v4 Ultra Low Input RNA kit was used to prepare libraries from fractions with low cell numbers. To follow T-cell clones before and after primary and booster YFV17D yellow fever vaccination, bulk TCR alpha and beta repertoires were sequenced over time. Two healthy male donors made up the cohort, one aged 18 to 29 years and the other aged 30 to 39 years. Blood samples were taken at several timepoints before and after primary and secondary immunization, and bulk PBMC replicates and cell subsets were isolated. Overall study results and their limits: After the booster, most clones that had expanded after primary vaccination were detected again (approximately 95% of CD4 and around nine tenths of CD8), suggesting broad maintenance of memory. FACS-sorted repertoires could contain abundant contaminating clonotypes from the bulk population, so computational filtering was required. Because only two donors were included in the study, the extent to which the findings can be generalized is limited. The secondary T-cell response was weaker than the primary response but faster, peaking on day 5 instead of day 15. A small fraction of clonotypes appeared in both the CD4 and CD8 compartments, likely as a result of convergent recombination.

The intended sense of this specimen's treatment or condition label: live attenuated yellow fever vaccine strain. A standard Ficoll-Paque protocol was used to isolate PBMCs from peripheral blood. Dynabeads CD4 and CD8 positive selection kits were used to isolate CD4 and CD8 T-cell fractions. TriZol was used to extract RNA from bulk PBMCs, CD4 and CD8 fractions, and dextramer-positive and dextramer-negative fractions. Synthesis of TCR cDNA relied on 5'RACE template switching, a step that introduced a universal primer site along with unique molecular identifiers. Priming of cDNA synthesis was performed from both the TCR alpha and TCR beta constant segments. Libraries were amplified in two PCR steps, with sample barcodes and sequencing adapters added in the second step. Sequencing of libraries was done on Illumina HiSeq 2500 (2x100 bp) or NovaSeq (2x150 bp). The authors' pipeline ran thus. Demultiplexing of reads and collapsing into UMI consensus sequences were performed with MIGEC, and V(D)J alignment was carried out with MiXCR. Clonotypes responding to the vaccine were identified with edgeR on replicate PBMC samples, with the criteria of FDR below 0.01 and a log2 fold change above 5 up to day 15. CD4 or CD8 identity was assigned to each bulk clonotype according to whether the clonotype was present at higher abundance in the sequenced CD4 repertoire or the sequenced CD8 repertoire. TCRdb trimmed the raw reads at Q25, called clones with MiXCR and kept productive beta chains. Rows with one shared CDR3 protein collapse into an entry with the most common genes and DNA. These V and J calls derive from TCRdb rather than the authors' analysis. The table for this sample lists roughly 140,000 distinct CDR3 sequences; approximately 7.7% of them were counted only once. Clones ranked in the top ten supply less than 0.85% of the sample.

This clonotype was picked up a small number of times. No antigen is known for it. No base quality values were provided; no much bigger clone lies one nucleotide off. V was cut back by 5 bases and J by 14 bases, leaving a gap of 19 bases between them. The CDR3 holds 13 amino acids from the cysteine to the phenylalanine. Solely the CDR3 DNA is kept, with 39 bases framed from the first base. In the germline V gene, CDR1 corresponds to SGHVS and CDR2 to FNYEAQ. The clonotype was recovered from a young man who received the YFV17D yellow fever vaccine. Sample: CD4+ T cells sorted from PBMCs, taken 5 days after the yellow fever booster vaccination. Recombination joined TRBV7-6 with TRBJ2-1, and TRBD2 may be the D gene, going by 6 matching bases. The nucleotide sequence is TGTGCCAGCAGCATCGGGGCCGAGACGGGGGAGTTCTTC. Its amino acids are CASSIGAETGEFF.